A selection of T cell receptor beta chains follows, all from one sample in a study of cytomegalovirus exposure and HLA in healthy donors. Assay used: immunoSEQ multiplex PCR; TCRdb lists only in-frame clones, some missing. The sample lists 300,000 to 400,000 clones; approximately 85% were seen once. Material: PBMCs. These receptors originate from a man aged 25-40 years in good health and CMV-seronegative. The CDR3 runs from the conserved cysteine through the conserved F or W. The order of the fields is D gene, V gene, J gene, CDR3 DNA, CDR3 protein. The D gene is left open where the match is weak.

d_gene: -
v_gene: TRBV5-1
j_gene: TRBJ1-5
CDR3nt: TGCGCCAGCAGCTATAACAATCAGCCCCAGCATTTT
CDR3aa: CASSYNNQPQHF

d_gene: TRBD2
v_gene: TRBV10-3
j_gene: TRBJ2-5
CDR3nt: TGTGCCATCGGGGGGGATCAGGGAGAGACCCAGTACTTC
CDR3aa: CAIGGDQGETQYF

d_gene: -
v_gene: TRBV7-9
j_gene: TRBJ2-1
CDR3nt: TGTGCCAGCAGCGAGCGAAGGCCCGTAGATCCCAATGAGCAGTTCTTC
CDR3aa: CASSERRPVDPNEQFF

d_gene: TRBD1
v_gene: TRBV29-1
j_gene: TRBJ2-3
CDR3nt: TGCAGCGCCACCGGGACAGGGAACACAGATACGCAGTATTTT
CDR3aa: CSATGTGNTDTQYF

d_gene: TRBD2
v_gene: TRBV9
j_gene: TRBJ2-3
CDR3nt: TGTGCCAGCAGCGAAACCGGGACTAGTGACTCAGATACGCAGTATTTT
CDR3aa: CASSETGTSDSDTQYF

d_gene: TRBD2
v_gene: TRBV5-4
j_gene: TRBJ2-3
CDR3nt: TGTGCCAGCAGCTCGGGGAACTGGCGGGGGGATCATACGCAGTATTTT
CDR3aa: CASSSGNWRGDHTQYF

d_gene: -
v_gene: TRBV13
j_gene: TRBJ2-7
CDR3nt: TGTGCCAGCAGTGACAGGCCGCGCGTCTACGAGCAGTACTTC
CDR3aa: CASSDRPRVYEQYF

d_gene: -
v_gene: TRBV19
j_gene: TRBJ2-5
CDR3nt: TGTGCCAGTAGTTCCCGAAACAAGTACCAAGAGACCCAGTACTTC
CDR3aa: CASSSRNKYQETQYF

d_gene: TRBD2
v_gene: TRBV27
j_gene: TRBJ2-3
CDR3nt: TGTGCCAGCAGCCCTCCGGGACTAATCACAGATACGCAGTATTTT
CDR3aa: CASSPPGLITDTQYF

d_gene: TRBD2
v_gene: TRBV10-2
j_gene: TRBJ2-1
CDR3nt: TGCGCCAGCAGTGTGGGGCTAGCGGGGAATGAGCAGTTCTTC
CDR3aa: CASSVGLAGNEQFF

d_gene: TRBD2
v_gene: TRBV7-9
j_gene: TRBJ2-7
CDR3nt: TGTGCCAGCAGCCCAGTGGGGGGGACGGCCTGGGAGCAGTACTTC
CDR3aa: CASSPVGGTAWEQYF

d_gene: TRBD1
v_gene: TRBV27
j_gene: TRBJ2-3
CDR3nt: TGTGCCAGCAGTTCCCTTCGGACAGGGTCGGGGCCAGATACGCAGTATTTT
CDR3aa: CASSSLRTGSGPDTQYF

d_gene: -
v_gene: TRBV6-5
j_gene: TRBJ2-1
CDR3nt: TGTGCCAGCAGTTACTCACAGGGTGAGCAGTTCTTC
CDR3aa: CASSYSQGEQFF

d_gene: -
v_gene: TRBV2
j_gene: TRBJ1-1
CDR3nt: TGTGCCAGCACCGGGTACGAATCGAACACTGAAGCTTTCTTT
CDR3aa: CASTGYESNTEAFF

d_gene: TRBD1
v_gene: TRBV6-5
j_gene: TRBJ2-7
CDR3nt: TGTGCCAGCAGTTATACAGGGGAGAGCTCCTACGAGCAGTACTTC
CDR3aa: CASSYTGESSYEQYF

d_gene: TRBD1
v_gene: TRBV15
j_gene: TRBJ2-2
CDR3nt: TGTGCCACCAGCAGAGAGGACAGGCCGAACACCGGGGAGCTGTTTTTT
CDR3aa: CATSREDRPNTGELFF

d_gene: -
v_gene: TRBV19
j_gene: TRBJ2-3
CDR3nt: TGTGCCAGTAAGTTGAGGGAGGCTATCACAGATACGCAGTATTTT
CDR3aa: CASKLREAITDTQYF

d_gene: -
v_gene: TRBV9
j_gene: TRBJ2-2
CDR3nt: TGTGCCAGCAGCGTATATGACTTATCCACCGGGGAGCTGTTTTTT
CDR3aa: CASSVYDLSTGELFF